These 21 T cell receptor beta chains were sequenced from one sample in a study of blood T cell repertoires in COVID-19. Libraries were prepared by immunoSEQ multiplex PCR; TCRdb keeps only in-frame clonotypes and omits some of them. The sample yields 310,000 or so clones, roughly 88% seen once. Sequenced material: peripheral blood. The receptor source for this set is a woman between 50 and 59 years old with active or convalescent COVID-19.

A note on this clone: The sample has other DNA sequences that encode this CDR3 too. The rearrangement links TRBV19 to TRBJ1-1, with TRBD1 matching 8 bases. V was pared by 1 base and J by 5 bases, with 3 bases of the junction left unmatched. There are 14 residues in the CDR3. Germline CDR1 is LNHDA and CDR2 is SQIVND (reference sequence). CDR3 in DNA: TGTGCCAGTAGTATAGGGACAGGGCGAACTGAAGCTTTCTTT. Protein product: CASSIGTGRTEAFF.

In this sample, this clone turned up a few times. The chain uses TRBV6-2 or TRBV6-3 and TRBJ1-1; 7 bases are shared with TRBD1. Germline CDR1 is MNHEY and CDR2 is SVGEGT. Losses at the gene ends were 2 bases for V and 5 bases for J; bases not matched to a gene: 2. The length of the CDR3 is 13 residues. This CDR3 is CASSYRQGTEAFF. The CDR3 DNA is TGTGCCAGCAGTTACCGACAGGGAACTGAAGCTTTCTTT.

The J gene is TRBJ2-3, the V gene TRBV5-4; tentative D call: TRBD2 (5 bases). Germline CDR1 is SGHNT and CDR2 is YYREEE (reference sequence). V was shortened by 4 bases and J by 5 bases, with 14 bases between the two germline ends. The CDR3 spans 14 residues. The CDR3 nucleotides are TGTGCCAGCAGCCCCGGACTTGTAGGAGATACGCAGTATTTT. Its protein product is CASSPGLVGDTQYF.

This chain uses TRBV7-3 with TRBJ1-1; 7 bases are shared with TRBD1. The CDR3 is 15 amino acids. The V gene end was trimmed by 1 base and the J gene end by 6 bases; junction bases not matched to a gene: 8. Germline V gives CDR1 SGHTA, CDR2 FQGTGA. The CDR3 nucleotides read TGTGCCAGCAGCTTAATGCCAGGGGGAAACGCTGAAGCTTTCTTT. This gives the protein CASSLMPGGNAEAFF.

The rearrangement links TRBV18 to TRBJ1-5; 7 bases match TRBD1. Germline V gene lookup returns CDR1 KGHSH and CDR2 LQKENI. This CDR3 has 16 residues. Trimming took 3 bases from V and 4 from J; bases not matched to a gene: 9. The CDR3 loop reads CASSPPGTASNQPQHF. CDR3 in DNA: TGTGCCAGCTCACCTCCGGGGACAGCTTCTAATCAGCCCCAGCATTTT.

The chain is built from TRBV3-1 (or the pseudogene TRBV3-2) and TRBJ1-2; 7 nucleotides align to TRBD1. Germline assignment: CDR1 LGHDT and CDR2 YNNKEL (reference sequence). J lost 8 bases, V lost 6 bases, and 6 bases had no gene match. The CDR3 totals 12 residues. Here the CDR3 reads CASRGTAMGYTF. In DNA form, the CDR3 reads TGTGCCAGCAGGGGGACAGCTATGGGCTACACCTTC.

The chain has TRBV5-4 and TRBJ1-1; D gene unclear. V dropped 6 bases and J dropped 10 bases, with 25 bases sitting between them. CDR1 is SGHNT and CDR2 is YYREEE in the germline V gene (reference sequence). The CDR3 is 15 residues long. CDR3 loop: CASNLRSTSETPAFF. CDR3 DNA: TGTGCCAGCAACTTAAGATCCACGAGCGAGACCCCAGCTTTCTTT.

The chain couples TRBV5-6 to TRBJ1-3, with D unresolved. The CDR3 sequence is 14 residues long. Germline V lookup: CDR1 SGHDT, CDR2 YYEEEE. Trimming took off 6 bases at V and 0 bases at J, with 10 bases between the two ends. CDR3 coding DNA: TGTGCCAGCAAACAGCGGTCCTCTGGAAACACCATATATTTT. Protein: CASKQRSSGNTIYF.

The chain is built from TRBV5-1 and TRBJ1-1; D perhaps matches TRBD1 (5 bases). V lost 2 bases and J lost 3, with 8 bases in between. This CDR3 is 13 amino acids long. Germline CDR1 reads SGHRS; CDR2 reads YFSETQ. The CDR3 reads CASSFRVDTEAFF. CDR3 in DNA: TGCGCCAGCAGCTTCAGGGTAGACACTGAAGCTTTCTTT.

This clone was seen only a few times. The rearrangement joins TRBV12-5 to TRBJ1-1; 7 bases are a match to TRBD1. This CDR3 has 16 amino acids. The V and J ends lost 2 bases and 1 base, in that order; junction bases with no gene match: 7. Germline V lookup: CDR1 LGHNT, CDR2 FRNRAP. The CDR3 DNA reads TGTGCTAGTGGTTTGACCTTGGGACAGCCGAACACTGAAGCTTTCTTT. Protein: CASGLTLGQPNTEAFF. The complete variable domain, with remaining parts taken from reference TRBV12-5 and TRBJ1-1, reads DARVTQTPRHKVTEMGQEVTMRCQPILGHNTVFWYRQTMMQGLELLAYFRNRAPLDDSGMPKDRFSAEMPDATLATLKIQPSEPRDSAVYFCASGLTLGQPNTEAFFGQGTRLTVV.

The chain links TRBV6-2 or TRBV6-3 to TRBJ2-3; no clear D gene. The CDR3 spans 14 residues. The germline V gene has CDR1 MNHEY and CDR2 SVGEGT. The ends were cut back, 7 bases at V and 4 bases at J, with 15 bases in the middle. CDR3 coding DNA: TGTGCCAGCAACCCGACTGACGGCGCAGATACGCAGTATTTT. It yields the protein CASNPTDGADTQYF.

The rearrangement links TRBV30 to TRBJ1-2, with 9 bases aligning to TRBD1. Germline loops: CDR1 GTSNPN, CDR2 SVGIG (reference sequence). This CDR3 is built from 14 residues. J gave up 4 bases and V 0 bases, and 3 bases lay outside the gene matches. The CDR3 loop is CAWSVLGQGYGYTF. CDR3 bases: TGTGCCTGGAGTGTATTGGGACAGGGCTATGGCTACACCTTC. Full variable domain (outside the CDR3, taken from reference TRBV30 and TRBJ1-2): SQTIHQWPATLVQPVGSPLSLECTVEGTSNPNLYWYRQAAGRGLQLLFYSVGIGQISSEVPQNLSASRPQDRQFILSSKKLLLSDSGFYLCAWSVLGQGYGYTFGSGTRLTVV.

The rearrangement uses TRBV5-1 and TRBJ2-1, with 13 bases aligning to TRBD2. The CDR3 is made up of 17 amino acids. The V segment lost 4 bases and the J segment 0 bases; nucleotides outside the gene matches: 4. CDR1 and CDR2 from the germline V gene are SGHRS and YFSETQ. This CDR3 reads CASSGTSGVSSYNEQFF. The DNA of the CDR3 is TGCGCCAGCAGCGGGACTAGCGGGGTGAGCTCCTACAATGAGCAGTTCTTC.

The chain couples TRBV28 to TRBJ2-7, with D possibly being TRBD1 (5 bases). This CDR3 region has 12 residues. CDR1 MDHEN and CDR2 SYDVKM come from the germline V gene. V was clipped by 8 bases and J by 0 bases, with 8 bases between them. The chain's CDR3 is CASQGISYEQYF. The CDR3 DNA reads as TGTGCCAGCCAGGGTATCTCCTACGAGCAGTACTTC. Looking up the rest from reference TRBV28 and TRBJ2-7 gives the full variable domain: DVKVTQSSRYLVKRTGEKVFLECVQDMDHENMFWYRQDPGLGLRLIYFSYDVKMKEKGDIPEGYSVSREKKERFSLILESASTNQTSMYLCASQGISYEQYFGPGTRLTVT.

V and J are TRBV7-6 and TRBJ1-4; a weak D match, TRBD1 (5 bases). The CDR3 is 13 residues long. Trimming removed 1 base from V and 11 bases from J, with 11 bases in between. Looked up from germline, CDR1 is SGHVS and CDR2 is FNYEAQ. The CDR3 reads CASSLEAGKKLFF. CDR3 nucleotide sequence: TGTGCCAGCAGCTTAGAGGCAGGGAAGAAACTGTTTTTT.

The J gene is TRBJ1-1, the V gene TRBV4-3; D might be TRBD1 (5 bases). The CDR3 is 16 amino acids. V lost 0 bases, J lost 0 bases, and 11 bases lay in between. Germline-derived CDR1 and CDR2 are LGHNA and YSLEER. The CDR3 region has the DNA TGCGCCAGCAGCCAAGATCCGTCGACAGTGAACACTGAAGCTTTCTTT. Its protein product is CASSQDPSTVNTEAFF.

This chain links TRBV27 with TRBJ2-1; 7 nucleotides line up with TRBD2. V shed 6 bases, J shed 4 bases, and the junction held 6 bases outside the gene matches. This CDR3 is 14 amino acids long. Germline CDR1 MNHEY, CDR2 SMNVEV (reference sequence). The CDR3 loop reads CASRSGGRYNEQFF. The DNA for the CDR3 is TGTGCCAGCAGATCCGGGGGGAGATACAATGAGCAGTTCTTC.

This chain links TRBV28 with TRBJ2-1, with 9 bases matching TRBD2. Germline V lookup: CDR1 MDHEN, CDR2 SYDVKM. The length of the CDR3 is 23 residues. Trimming cost V 5 bases and J 4 bases; bases outside gene matches: 30. CDR3 DNA: TGTGCCAGCAGTGCCCCAGGGCTCCTTAGCGGGAGAGCTTTAGGCCTCCAATACAATGAGCAGTTCTTC. Amino acid sequence: CASSAPGLLSGRALGLQYNEQFF.

This chain connects TRBV7-9 to TRBJ1-2; 7 nucleotides match TRBD1. CDR1 SEHNR and CDR2 FQNEAQ come from the germline V gene (reference sequence). This CDR3 contains 16 residues. The junction had 11 bases not matched to a gene; V was cut back by 0 bases and J by 7 bases. The CDR3 DNA reads as TGTGCCAGCAGCTTAGCCTCAATCAGGGGGTCGAGTGGCTACACCTTC. It encodes CASSLASIRGSSGYTF. Drawing the rest from reference TRBV7-9 and TRBJ1-2, the complete variable domain is DTGVSQNPRHKITKRGQNVTFRCDPISEHNRLYWYRQTLGQGPEFLTYFQNEAQLEKSRLLSDRFSAERPKGSFSTLEIQRTEQGDSAMYLCASSLASIRGSSGYTFGSGTRLTVV.

The chain combines TRBV5-4 with TRBJ2-7; D is possibly TRBD1 (6 bases). Trimming removed 2 bases at V and 3 bases at J, with 12 bases between. The CDR3 is 14 residues long. CDR1 is SGHNT and CDR2 is YYREEE in the germline V gene (reference sequence). The CDR3 nucleotides read TGTGCCAGCAGCTTTGGGGTAGGGGGCTACGAGCAGTACTTC. Residues: CASSFGVGGYEQYF.

This clone was detected only once. This chain connects TRBV7-2 to TRBJ2-7; 8 bases are shared with TRBD2. Germline V gene sequence: CDR1 SGHTA, CDR2 FQGNSA. This CDR3 is built from 16 residues. The ends lost 1 base at V and 6 bases at J; junction bases unmatched: 11. The CDR3 sequence: CASSLVNPGTRREQYF. The CDR3 DNA is TGTGCCAGCAGCTTAGTAAACCCCGGGACTAGGCGCGAGCAGTACTTC.